Below are 29 T cell receptor beta chains sequenced from a single sample in a study of beta chain features in type 1 diabetes. Expressed TCRB transcripts were sequenced, since all the RNA that had been isolated was reverse transcribed. Assay used: immunoSEQ multiplex PCR; TCRdb lists only in-frame clones, some missing. There are some 900,000 clones in the sample; under 20% occur only once, and 0.023% lies in the top ten. The specimen sequenced was naive CD4+ T cells from blood. These receptors came from a woman under 30 in good health.

This chain's CDR3 is CASSDGQGRIQYF. The CDR3 DNA reads as TGTGCCAGCAGTGACGGACAGGGGAGGATTCAGTACTTC. This sequence joins TRBV27 and TRBJ2-4, with TRBD1 matching over 9 bases. This CDR3 has 13 residues. From germline, CDR1 is MNHEY and CDR2 SMNVEV (reference sequence). V dropped 5 bases and J dropped 10; count of bases not matched to a gene: 6.

The CDR3 loop reads CASRAAGEQYF. CDR3 sequence (DNA): TGTGCCAGCAGGGCAGCGGGCGAGCAGTACTTC. The chain carries TRBV7-2 and TRBJ2-7; TRBD2 is a possible D gene (6 bases). Germline CDR1 and CDR2: SGHTA and FQGNSA. V shed 6 bases and J shed 6 bases, with 9 bases lying between them. The length of the CDR3 is 11 residues.

The CDR3: CASSSWGGTSGELFF. The CDR3 nucleotides read TGTGCCAGCAGCTCTTGGGGCGGGACTAGCGGGGAGCTGTTTTTT. The J gene is TRBJ2-2, the V gene TRBV5-4; 8 bases fit TRBD2. The CDR3 is 15 amino acids. CDR1 and CDR2 (germline): SGHNT, YYREEE (reference sequence). The trim removed 3 bases at V and 7 bases at J, leaving 8 bases unmatched.

This clone was counted a few times. V usage is TRBV4-2 and J usage is TRBJ2-1; possible D gene TRBD2, 6 bases. The V gene lost 1 base and the J gene lost 11 bases, with 12 bases spanning the gap. This CDR3 region has 13 residues. Germline V CDR1 and CDR2: LGHNA, YNFKEQ. CDR3 sequence: CASSQAGLRKQFF. CDR3 DNA sequence: TGTGCCAGCAGCCAAGCGGGACTCCGCAAGCAGTTCTTC.

This clone turned up a few times. The chain combines TRBV18 with TRBJ1-2, with D possibly matching TRBD1 (6 bases). V lost 3 bases and J 5 bases, leaving 13 bases between the germline ends. The CDR3 has 14 residues. CDR1 and CDR2 from the germline V gene are KGHSH and LQKENI. The CDR3 nucleotides read TGTGCCAGCTCACCTCTCGACGGACAGTATGGCTACACCTTC. Translated, it gives CASSPLDGQYGYTF.

The chain carries TRBV5-5 and TRBJ2-7, with 7 bases that match TRBD1. CDR1 and CDR2 (germline): SGHKS, YYEKEE (reference sequence). V trimming: 3 bases; J trimming: 7 bases; junction bases outside the gene matches: 13. The CDR3 extends over 15 amino acids. The CDR3 sequence is CASSSPPGTAFEQYF. The CDR3 DNA follows: TGTGCCAGCAGCTCTCCCCCCGGGACAGCGTTTGAGCAGTACTTC.

Only a few counts were recorded for this clone. The gene calls are TRBV18 and TRBJ1-2; D unclear. In germline, CDR1 is KGHSH, CDR2 LQKENI. The CDR3 is 14 residues long. V lost 1 base and J 8 bases, leaving 14 bases between the germline ends. CDR3: CASSPLDTGSGYTF. CDR3 sequence (DNA): TGTGCCAGCTCACCACTAGACACGGGGAGCGGCTACACCTTC.

This clone turned up a few times. J is TRBJ2-7 and V is TRBV11-2, with 11 bases lining up with TRBD2. The CDR3 contains 15 residues. V gave up 6 bases and J gave up 5 bases; unmatched junction bases: 9. The germline gives CDR1 SGHAT, CDR2 FQNNGV. CDR3 region: CASRPIAGGPNEQYF. In nucleotides, the CDR3 is TGTGCCAGCAGACCAATAGCGGGAGGGCCGAACGAGCAGTACTTC. The full variable domain, its missing parts supplied by reference TRBV11-2 and TRBJ2-7, is EAGVAQSPRYKIIEKRQSVAFWCNPISGHATLYWYQQILGQGPKLLIQFQNNGVVDDSQLPKDRFSAERLKGVDSTLKIQPAKLEDSAVYLCASRPIAGGPNEQYFGPGTRLTVT.

This clone was detected a few times. The V and J genes are TRBV7-2 and TRBJ1-2; D remains ambiguous. Germline V CDR1 and CDR2: SGHTA, FQGNSA. This CDR3 contains 14 residues. Trimming took 8 bases from V and 3 from J, leaving 16 bases between them. Written as DNA, the CDR3 is TGTGCCAGCGGCCGCCCCAGGTCGCACTATGGCTACACCTTC. It is translated as CASGRPRSHYGYTF.

The rearrangement uses TRBV4-1 and TRBJ2-5; D unclear. This CDR3 spans 15 amino acids. Per the germline V gene, CDR1 is MGHRA and CDR2 is YSYEKL. V dropped 0 bases and J dropped 2 bases, with 10 bases sitting between them. CDR3 in amino acids: CASSQDLHGQETQYF. The CDR3 DNA is TGCGCCAGCAGCCAAGACCTCCATGGTCAAGAGACCCAGTACTTC.

This chain joins TRBV4-3 and TRBJ1-2, with 9 bases aligning to TRBD1. The trim removed 5 bases at V and 8 bases at J, leaving 3 bases unmatched. Germline-derived CDR1 and CDR2 are LGHNA and YSLEER. This CDR3 has 12 residues. CDR3 bases: TGCGCCAGCAGCAAGGACAGGGGCGGCTACACCTTC. It codes for CASSKDRGGYTF.

This clone occurred a few times. The V and J genes are TRBV4-2 and TRBJ2-7; D possibly corresponds to TRBD1 (5 bases). V was trimmed by 0 bases and J by 4 bases, leaving 13 bases between them. This CDR3 is built from 15 residues. The germline V gene has CDR1 LGHNA and CDR2 YNFKEQ. The CDR3 nucleotides read TGTGCCAGCAGCCAAGATTGGCAAAAGGGGTACGAGCAGTACTTC. Its translation: CASSQDWQKGYEQYF.

This clone was detected only a few times. This chain uses TRBV28 with TRBJ2-7; 9 bases agree with TRBD1. The length of the CDR3 is 16 residues. The germline CDR1 and CDR2 sequences are MDHEN and SYDVKM. J was trimmed by 0 bases and V by 6 bases; bases with no gene match: 9. CDR3 DNA sequence: TGTGCCAGCAGCCCGACGGGACAGGGAGACTCCTACGAGCAGTACTTC. Translated: CASSPTGQGDSYEQYF. Using reference TRBV28 and TRBJ2-7 for the parts outside the CDR3, the full variable domain is DVKVTQSSRYLVKRTGEKVFLECVQDMDHENMFWYRQDPGLGLRLIYFSYDVKMKEKGDIPEGYSVSREKKERFSLILESASTNQTSMYLCASSPTGQGDSYEQYFGPGTRLTVT.

This chain connects TRBV6-6 to TRBJ2-7; D perhaps matches TRBD1 (5 bases). The CDR3 consists of 12 residues. The ends were cut back, 6 bases at V and 3 bases at J, with 9 bases in the middle. CDR1 MNHNY and CDR2 SVGAGI come from the germline V gene (reference sequence). The CDR3 DNA reads as TGTGCCAGCAGCATTACAGGCTACGAGCAGTACTTC. This sequence encodes CASSITGYEQYF.

This rearrangement joins TRBV19 to TRBJ2-5; D unclear. CDR3 length equals 13 residues. Trimming cost V 3 bases and J 5 bases, with 10 bases left between them. Looked up from germline, CDR1 is LNHDA and CDR2 is SQIVND (reference sequence). The chain's CDR3 is CASSIHGRETQYF. The CDR3 DNA is TGTGCCAGTAGTATTCATGGCCGGGAGACCCAGTACTTC.

J is TRBJ1-1 and V is TRBV18, with no clear D. The CDR3 extends over 13 amino acids. Per the germline V gene, CDR1 is KGHSH and CDR2 is LQKENI. Trimming took 5 bases from V and 6 from J, leaving 13 bases between them. The CDR3 is CASSIIGDAEAFF. The DNA for the CDR3 is TGTGCCAGCTCAATAATCGGAGATGCTGAAGCTTTCTTT.

This chain links TRBV7-2 with TRBJ2-7; TRBD2 matches at 9 bases. The CDR3 length is 16 residues. In germline, CDR1 is SGHTA, CDR2 FQGNSA. Losses at the gene ends were 5 bases for V and 6 bases for J; bases not matched to a gene: 14. The CDR3 DNA sequence: TGTGCCAGCAGCGCGTCCGGGACTAGCTTCATATTCGAGCAGTACTTC. Translating gives CASSASGTSFIFEQYF.

The rearrangement joins TRBV28 to TRBJ1-5, with unresolved D. Germline CDR1 reads MDHEN; CDR2 reads SYDVKM. Between the trimmed V and J ends, which lost 4 bases and 6 bases, there was a span of 7 bases. There are 12 residues in the CDR3. Written as DNA, the CDR3 is TGTGCCAGCAGTTCGGGGAGTCAGCCCCAGCATTTT. Its translation is CASSSGSQPQHF.

The gene calls are TRBV6-6 and TRBJ1-5, with a possible D match to TRBD1 (5 bases). CDR3 length: 15 amino acids. The germline CDR1 and CDR2 sequences are MNHNY and SVGAGI (reference sequence). V was clipped by 0 bases and J by 5 bases, with 11 bases between them. The CDR3 sequence: CASSYSWGADQPQHF. Here the CDR3 DNA reads TGTGCCAGCAGTTACTCGTGGGGCGCGGATCAGCCCCAGCATTTT.

This clone occurred a few times. Sequence at one end of the junction differs from germline and may be a read error. The V gene is TRBV7-7, the J gene TRBJ2-5; 10 positions match TRBD1. The CDR3 loop spans 16 amino acids. The V gene's germline CDR1 is SSHAT and CDR2 FNYEAQ (reference sequence). CDR3 loop: CASSLGRTGGQQTQYF. CDR3 nucleotide sequence: TGTGCTAGCAGCTTAGGCCGGACAGGGGGTCAGCAGACCCAGTACTTC. Full variable domain (outside the CDR3, taken from reference TRBV7-7 and TRBJ2-5): GAGVSQSPRYKVTKRGQDVTLRCDPISSHATLYWYQQALGQGPEFLTYFNYEAQPDKSGLPSDRFSAERPEGSISTLTIQRTEQRDSAMYRCASSLGRTGGQQTQYFGPGTRLLVL.

This clone was detected only a few times. The V gene is TRBV7-2, the J gene TRBJ2-1; TRBD1 is a possible D gene (6 bases). Germline CDR1 is SGHTA and CDR2 is FQGNSA. The CDR3 sequence is 15 residues long. Trimming removed 4 bases from V and 2 bases from J, with 12 bases in between. The CDR3 DNA follows: TGTGCCAGCAGCTCCGGACAGTTAGCCTACAATGAGCAGTTCTTC. This encodes CASSSGQLAYNEQFF.

V gene TRBV19 combines with J gene TRBJ1-3; no firm D call. This CDR3 has 15 residues. Per germline, CDR1 LNHDA and CDR2 SQIVND (reference sequence). The CDR3 reads CASQRTVNSGNTIYF. The DNA of the CDR3 is TGTGCGAGTCAAAGGACTGTCAACTCTGGAAACACCATATATTTT. Supplemented by reference TRBV19 and TRBJ1-3, the full variable domain reads DGGITQSPKYLFRKEGQNVTLSCEQNLNHDAMYWYRQDPGQGLRLIYYSQIVNDFQKGDIAEGYSVSREKKESFPLTVTSAQKNPTAFYLCASQRTVNSGNTIYFGEGSWLTVV.

The chain joins TRBV6-1 to TRBJ2-5; D tentatively fits TRBD1 or TRBD2 (6 bases each). The CDR3 loop spans 14 amino acids. The V end was cut by 1 base, the J end by 7 bases, with 13 bases between. Germline CDR1 MNHNS, CDR2 SASEGT. The CDR3 region has the DNA TGTGCCAGCAGTGAAGTTGGAGGGGGTTTGACCCAGTACTTC. Its translation: CASSEVGGGLTQYF.

The V and J genes are TRBV29-1 and TRBJ2-5; the match to TRBD2 covers 14 bases. CDR1 SQVTM and CDR2 ANQGSEA come from the germline V gene. V lost 8 bases, J lost 5 bases, and 10 bases stayed unmatched. This CDR3 comprises 15 residues. The CDR3 sequence is CSTRLAGGIWETQYF. DNA of the CDR3: TGCAGCACACGACTAGCGGGAGGGATTTGGGAGACCCAGTACTTC.

This clone came up a few times. The chain employs TRBV5-1 and TRBJ2-6, with D perhaps TRBD1 (5 bases). The germline V and J ends were trimmed by 0 bases and 3 bases, with 7 bases remaining between them. Germline V gives CDR1 SGHRS, CDR2 YFSETQ. The CDR3 spans 15 residues. The CDR3 DNA follows: TGCGCCAGCAGCTTGGAACAGGTTGGGGCCAACGTCCTGACTTTC. It translates to CASSLEQVGANVLTF.

In this sample, this clone turned up a few times. The CDR3 nucleotides read TGTGCCAGCTCCCCGTTAGACTTCTCTGGAAACACCATATATTTT. Translated: CASSPLDFSGNTIYF. V and J are TRBV18 and TRBJ1-3, with D hard to call. Trimming shortened V by 6 bases and J by 0 bases, and 12 bases separated the two germline ends. The CDR3 contains 15 residues. In germline, CDR1 is KGHSH, CDR2 LQKENI.

This clone has just a few counts. This chain joins TRBV20-1 and TRBJ2-3; D remains ambiguous. There are 11 residues in the CDR3. The germline V gene has CDR1 DFQATT and CDR2 SNEGSKA (reference sequence). Between the trimmed V and J ends, which lost 1 base and 12 bases, there was a span of 11 bases. CDR3 sequence: CSARAVTPQYF. The CDR3 DNA sequence: TGCAGTGCTAGAGCTGTGACTCCCCAGTATTTT.

This clone was seen a handful of times. The chain employs TRBV11-2 and TRBJ2-2, with TRBD1 matching over 8 bases. Trimming cost V 3 bases and J 0 bases; bases outside gene matches: 0. CDR3 length: 15 residues. Germline assignment: CDR1 SGHAT and CDR2 FQNNGV. The CDR3 spells CASSLTGANTGELFF. The CDR3, as DNA: TGTGCCAGCAGCTTGACAGGGGCGAACACCGGGGAGCTGTTTTTT.

This chain links TRBV9 with TRBJ2-2; 9 nucleotides line up with TRBD1. The V segment lost 2 bases and the J segment 4 bases; nucleotides outside the gene matches: 9. The CDR3 consists of 17 residues. Germline CDR1 is SGDLS and CDR2 is YYNGEE. The chain's CDR3 is CASSVTSGTGFTGELFF. The CDR3 nucleotides read TGTGCCAGCAGCGTGACCTCCGGGACAGGGTTCACCGGGGAGCTGTTTTTT.